Below, 7 T cell receptor beta chains from the same sample are listed, as sequenced in a study of blood T cell repertoires in COVID-19. The assay was immunoSEQ multiplex PCR, and TCRdb's table has in-frame clones only and misses some. Altogether about 260,000 clones are present, 86% being singletons, with the ten largest covering about 10%. Sample: peripheral blood. All receptors come from a man aged 35 to 55 who had recovered from COVID-19.

The rearrangement joins TRBV5-8 to TRBJ2-7; TRBD2 matches 10 bases. CDR3 length: 15 amino acids. The germline V gene has CDR1 SGHTS and CDR2 YDEGEE. V shed 4 bases and J 2 bases; nucleotides not matched to a gene: 6. The DNA for the CDR3 is TGTGCCAGCAGCCCCCAAAGCGGGAGGGCCTACGAGCAGTACTTC. Protein product: CASSPQSGRAYEQYF.

The rearrangement joins TRBV7-2 to TRBJ2-7, with 10 nucleotides matching TRBD2. This CDR3 is 15 amino acids long. Trimming cost V 0 bases and J 2 bases; bases outside gene matches: 1. Germline CDR1 reads SGHTA; CDR2 reads FQGNSA. Here the CDR3 DNA reads TGTGCCAGCAGCTTAGCAGCGGGAGGGCCCTACGAGCAGTACTTC. This translates into CASSLAAGGPYEQYF. Filled out from reference TRBV7-2 and TRBJ2-7, the complete variable domain reads GAGVSQSPSNKVTEKGKDVELRCDPISGHTALYWYRQSLGQGLEFLIYFQGNSAPDKSGLPSDRFSAERTGGSVSTLTIQRTQQEDSAVYLCASSLAAGGPYEQYFGPGTRLTVT.

J is TRBJ2-2 and V is TRBV6-5; D not certain. The germline V and J ends were trimmed by 5 bases and 6 bases, with 13 bases remaining between them. Germline CDR1 is MNHEY and CDR2 is SVGAGI. This CDR3 comprises 14 residues. The CDR3 loop is CASSPLFRSGELFF. In DNA form, the CDR3 reads TGTGCCAGCAGTCCCCTGTTTCGGTCCGGGGAGCTGTTTTTT.

V is TRBV30 and J is TRBJ2-7, with TRBD2 matching 12 bases. Germline CDR1 and CDR2: GTSNPN and SVGIG (reference sequence). Trimming took 8 bases from V and 4 from J; bases not matched to a gene: 15. This CDR3 is 16 amino acids long. The CDR3 nucleotides read TGTGCCGGCACGCCTCCCCTAGCGGGAGGGCCTTACGAGCAGTACTTC. This codes for CAGTPPLAGGPYEQYF.

The rearrangement links TRBV28 to TRBJ2-2, with unresolved D. The CDR3 is made up of 13 amino acids. The V gene lost 2 bases and the J gene lost 1 base, with 2 bases spanning the gap. The germline CDR1 and CDR2 sequences are MDHEN and SYDVKM. CDR3 protein: CASSLQNTGELFF. The CDR3 bases are TGTGCCAGCAGTTTACAGAACACCGGGGAGCTGTTTTTT.

CDR3 residues: CASSLARAGYTF. As DNA, the CDR3 is TGTGCCAGCAGCTTGGCCAGGGCGGGCTACACCTTC. V usage is TRBV7-9 and J usage is TRBJ1-2; D is possibly TRBD1 (5 bases). Deletions cut 3 bases from V and 8 bases from J, with 10 bases between. Germline V gene sequence: CDR1 SEHNR, CDR2 FQNEAQ (reference sequence). This CDR3 region has 12 residues.

With respect to this clone: At the DNA level, this CDR3 is encoded by other sequences in the same sample as well. The chain uses TRBV19 and TRBJ1-5; D not resolved. CDR1 and CDR2 from the germline V gene are LNHDA and SQIVND (reference sequence). V was cut by 1 base and J by 1 base, with 5 bases left in between. The CDR3 runs 14 residues. This chain's CDR3 is CASSIGASNQPQHF. For the CDR3, the DNA is TGTGCCAGTAGTATAGGGGCGAGCAATCAGCCCCAGCATTTT.